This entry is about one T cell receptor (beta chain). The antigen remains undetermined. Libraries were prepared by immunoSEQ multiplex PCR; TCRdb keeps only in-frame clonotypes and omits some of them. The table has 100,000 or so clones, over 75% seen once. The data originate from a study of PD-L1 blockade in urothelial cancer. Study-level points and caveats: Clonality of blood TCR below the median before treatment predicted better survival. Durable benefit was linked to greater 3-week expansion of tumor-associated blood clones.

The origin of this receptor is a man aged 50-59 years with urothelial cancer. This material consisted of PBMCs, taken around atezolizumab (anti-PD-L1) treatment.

CDR3 residues: CASRSGQGTEAFF. The CDR3 bases are TGTGCCAGCAGGTCGGGACAGGGGACTGAAGCTTTCTTT. The chain has TRBV28 and TRBJ1-1, with TRBD1 matching 10 bases. The germline V gene has CDR1 MDHEN and CDR2 SYDVKM. The CDR3 totals 13 residues. V dropped 6 bases and J dropped 5; count of bases not matched to a gene: 3.